What follows are 27 T cell receptor beta chains derived from one specimen sequenced in a study of OX40 agonist ivuxolimab in advanced cancers. The assay was immunoSEQ multiplex PCR, and TCRdb's table has in-frame clones only and misses some. This table holds more than 100,000 clones, about 93% found once. The starting material was CD4+ or CD8+ T cells sorted from blood, obtained in a trial of the OX40 agonist ivuxolimab. Receptors were obtained from an adult with an advanced solid tumor such as melanoma, head and neck, liver or kidney cancer.

The V call is TRBV2, the J call TRBJ1-2; unclear D gene. CDR3 length: 14 amino acids. V was pared by 6 bases and J by 2 bases, with 13 bases between. Per germline, CDR1 SNHLY and CDR2 FYNNEI. The CDR3 region has the DNA TGTGCCAGCAGGGAAATTAGGTCGAACTATGGCTACACCTTC. It specifies CASREIRSNYGYTF.

This clone was recorded only once. CDR3 amino acids: CASSLGLALDTQYF. Here the CDR3 DNA reads TGTGCCAGCAGCTTAGGGCTAGCATTAGATACGCAGTATTTT. This chain joins TRBV7-2 and TRBJ2-3; possibly TRBD2 for D (5 bases). Trimming stripped 1 base from V and 5 bases from J, with 10 bases between. Germline V gives CDR1 SGHTA, CDR2 FQGNSA. The length of the CDR3 is 14 residues.

The gene calls are TRBV7-3 and TRBJ2-3, with 9 bases identical to TRBD2. Germline V gives CDR1 SGHTA, CDR2 FQGTGA. The CDR3 runs to 19 residues. The ends lost 3 bases at V and 5 bases at J; junction bases unmatched: 18. DNA for the CDR3: TGTGCCAGCAGCTTGAGGGGGCTAGCGGGATCTCAGGTTGGAGATACGCAGTATTTT. This sequence encodes CASSLRGLAGSQVGDTQYF. The whole variable domain, filled in from reference TRBV7-3 and TRBJ2-3, reads GAGVSQTPSNKVTEKGKYVELRCDPISGHTALYWYRQSLGQGPEFLIYFQGTGAADDSGLPNDRFFAVRPEGSVSTLKIQRTERGDSAVYLCASSLRGLAGSQVGDTQYFGPGTRLTVL.

The chain combines TRBV5-6 with TRBJ2-7; TRBD1 matches at 8 bases. Germline CDR1 is SGHDT and CDR2 is YYEEEE. The CDR3 covers 14 residues. V lost 4 bases and J lost 3; bases outside the gene matches: 6. CDR3 nucleotide sequence: TGTGCCAGCAGCCATCGGGACAGGTTCTACGAGCAGTACTTC. Amino acids: CASSHRDRFYEQYF.

The CDR3 nucleotides read TGTGCCAGCAGCTCCCTTGGGGCGGGAGAGGCTGAGCAGTTCTTC. The encoded protein is CASSSLGAGEAEQFF. The chain employs TRBV11-3 and TRBJ2-1, with 7 bases aligning to TRBD2. The V segment lost 4 bases and the J segment 9 bases; nucleotides outside the gene matches: 12. CDR1 is SGHNT, CDR2 YENEEA, per germline. The length of the CDR3 is 15 residues.

This chain links TRBV7-2 with TRBJ2-1; 7 nucleotides match TRBD2. The trim removed 5 bases at V and 10 bases at J, leaving 11 bases unmatched. The CDR3 sequence is 14 residues long. Germline values: CDR1 SGHTA, CDR2 FQGNSA. CDR3 DNA: TGTGCCAGCAGCCCTCTAGCGGCCCCCGGCGAGCAGTTCTTC. Encoded protein: CASSPLAAPGEQFF.

Here the CDR3 reads CASAVAGPWETQYF. In DNA form, the CDR3 reads TGTGCCAGCGCGGTAGCGGGACCTTGGGAGACCCAGTACTTC. The V call is TRBV7-3, the J call TRBJ2-5, with 8 bases fitting TRBD2. Germline-derived CDR1 and CDR2 are SGHTA and FQGTGA. Trimming at V came to 8 bases and at J to 5 bases, leaving 10 bases not matched to a gene. The length of the CDR3 is 14 residues.

This chain uses TRBV18 with TRBJ1-2; 9 nucleotides align to TRBD1. Germline V gene sequence: CDR1 KGHSH, CDR2 LQKENI. CDR3 length: 18 residues. J was trimmed by 2 bases and V by 0 bases; bases with no gene match: 10. The CDR3 nucleotides are TGTGCCAGCTCACCACCGTTTTCCGGGACAGGGATAAACTATGGCTACACCTTC. It encodes CASSPPFSGTGINYGYTF.

The genes are TRBV9 and TRBJ1-2, with 11 positions matching TRBD1. The J segment lost 7 bases and the V segment lost 0 bases, leaving 11 bases of the junction unmatched. Germline V gene data show CDR1 as SGDLS and CDR2 as YYNGEE. This CDR3 is built from 17 residues. Here the CDR3 DNA reads TGTGCCAGCAGCGTAGCTACGAATCGGGACAGGGGGGCTGGCTACACCTTC. Protein: CASSVATNRDRGAGYTF.

The V and J genes are TRBV5-1 and TRBJ1-1; D is ambiguous. This CDR3 is 14 amino acids long. Deletions cut 4 bases from V and 1 base from J, with 11 bases between. CDR1 SGHRS and CDR2 YFSETQ come from the germline V gene. The DNA of the CDR3 is TGCGCCAGCAGCCCCCTTGTGACGAACACTGAAGCTTTCTTT. Translation: CASSPLVTNTEAFF.

Only one count was recorded for this clone. The CDR3 nucleotides are TGTGCCAGCAGCCCTGGGGGTTACAATGAGCAGTTCTTC. It is translated as CASSPGGYNEQFF. This chain joins TRBV27 and TRBJ2-1; D is possibly TRBD1 or TRBD2 (5 bases each). The CDR3 has 13 amino acids. Trimming stripped 6 bases from V and 4 bases from J, with 10 bases between. Germline CDR1 MNHEY, CDR2 SMNVEV (reference sequence).

The genes are TRBV5-1 and TRBJ1-4; TRBD1 is a possible D gene (5 bases). CDR3 length: 15 amino acids. From germline, CDR1 is SGHRS and CDR2 YFSETQ. With 2 bases removed from V and 0 bases from J, the gap between germline ends came to 8 bases. The CDR3 nucleotides are TGCGCCAGCAGCTTTGGGGCTTCAACTAATGAAAAACTGTTTTTT. This codes for CASSFGASTNEKLFF. Looking up the rest from reference TRBV5-1 and TRBJ1-4 gives the full variable domain: KAGVTQTPRYLIKTRGQQVTLSCSPISGHRSVSWYQQTPGQGLQFLFEYFSETQRNKGNFPGRFSGRQFSNSRSEMNVSTLELGDSALYLCASSFGASTNEKLFFGSGTQLSVL.

This clone appeared once. The rearrangement joins TRBV4-1 to TRBJ2-4; D could derive from TRBD1 or TRBD2 (5 bases each). CDR1 MGHRA and CDR2 YSYEKL come from the germline V gene. The CDR3 sequence is 17 residues long. Trimming removed 1 base at V and 1 base at J, with 14 bases between. The DNA of the CDR3 is TGCGCCAGCAGCCAAGGGGCCGGGGCCGGGGCCAAAAACATTCAGTACTTC. Its protein product is CASSQGAGAGAKNIQYF.

This rearrangement joins TRBV18 to TRBJ1-1; D not resolved. This CDR3 has 15 amino acids. Deletions cut 3 bases from V and 5 bases from J, with 16 bases between. Germline V gene sequence: CDR1 KGHSH, CDR2 LQKENI. DNA for the CDR3: TGTGCCAGCTCACCCCTTTCGGGTGTTGATACTGAAGCTTTCTTT. Its protein product is CASSPLSGVDTEAFF.

This clone has just one count. V is TRBV19 and J is TRBJ1-5, with 8 bases that match TRBD1. CDR1 and CDR2 from the germline V gene are LNHDA and SQIVND (reference sequence). V gave up 6 bases and J gave up 0 bases; unmatched junction bases: 4. This CDR3 has 15 residues. The CDR3 reads CASRGQVYSNQPQHF. The CDR3 coding sequence is TGTGCCAGTAGGGGACAGGTCTATAGCAATCAGCCCCAGCATTTT.

This clone was picked up one time. The chain couples TRBV29-1 to TRBJ1-2; D not certain. The CDR3 loop spans 12 amino acids. V lost 6 bases and J lost 4, with 12 bases in between. The germline gives CDR1 SQVTM, CDR2 ANQGSEA. The CDR3 sequence is CSVRRARYGYTF. The CDR3 coding sequence is TGCAGCGTCCGTCGGGCCCGCTATGGCTACACCTTC.

Worth noting for this clone: A read error may produce the germline difference seen at one junction end. This chain uses TRBV5-1 with TRBJ2-7, with a tentative D call TRBD2 (5 bases). CDR1 and CDR2 (germline): SGHRS, YFSETQ. This CDR3 has 14 residues. The CDR3 here is CASSRVASSSEQYF. In DNA, the CDR3 is TGCGCCAGCAGCAGGGTGGCTAGCTCCTCCGAGCAGTACTTC. The whole variable domain, filled in from reference TRBV5-1 and TRBJ2-7, reads KAGVTQTPRYLIKTRGQQVTLSCSPISGHRSVSWYQQTPGQGLQFLFEYFSETQRNKGNFPGRFSGRQFSNSRSEMNVSTLELGDSALYLCASSRVASSSEQYFGPGTRLTVT.

The V gene is TRBV7-3, the J gene TRBJ2-1; the match to TRBD2 covers 8 bases. V shed 0 bases, J shed 7 bases, and the junction held 2 bases outside the gene matches. This CDR3 is built from 14 residues. CDR1 is SGHTA and CDR2 is FQGTGA in the germline V gene. CDR3 DNA: TGTGCCAGCAGCTTAACTAGCGGGACTAATGAGCAGTTCTTC. This sequence encodes CASSLTSGTNEQFF. The variable domain in full, with the rest retrieved from reference TRBV7-3 and TRBJ2-1, is GAGVSQTPSNKVTEKGKYVELRCDPISGHTALYWYRQSLGQGPEFLIYFQGTGAADDSGLPNDRFFAVRPEGSVSTLKIQRTERGDSAVYLCASSLTSGTNEQFFGPGTRLTVL.

This chain uses TRBV7-8 with TRBJ2-1; D is undetermined. The CDR3 is 13 amino acids. Per germline, CDR1 SGHVS and CDR2 FQNEAQ. With 1 base removed from V and 7 bases from J, the gap between germline ends came to 8 bases. This CDR3 reads CASSLGLGNEQFF. CDR3 coding DNA: TGTGCCAGCAGCTTAGGGTTAGGGAATGAGCAGTTCTTC.

CDR3 loop: CASRRSGTGTADTQYF. The DNA of the CDR3 is TGTGCCAGCAGGAGATCCGGGACAGGGACGGCAGATACGCAGTATTTT. This chain uses TRBV6-6 with TRBJ2-3, with 9 nucleotides matching TRBD1. Germline V gene data show CDR1 as MNHNY and CDR2 as SVGAGI (reference sequence). The V gene end was trimmed by 6 bases and the J gene end by 4 bases; junction bases not matched to a gene: 11. The CDR3 is 16 residues long.

This chain uses TRBV28 with TRBJ1-5; D is unresolved. The CDR3 length is 14 residues. V was cut by 6 bases and J by 6 bases, with 15 bases left in between. The germline V gene has CDR1 MDHEN and CDR2 SYDVKM. Written as DNA, the CDR3 is TGTGCCAGCAGCCCCGGGAGTGTGCTTCAGCCCCAGCATTTT. As protein: CASSPGSVLQPQHF.

The rearrangement links TRBV18 to TRBJ2-7; TRBD1 agrees at 9 bases. CDR1 is KGHSH, CDR2 LQKENI, per germline. The V and J ends lost 5 bases and 4 bases, in that order; junction bases with no gene match: 12. The CDR3 sequence is 16 residues long. DNA of the CDR3: TGTGCCAGCTCAGTATCCGGGACAGGGTCCCCATACGAGCAGTACTTC. It specifies CASSVSGTGSPYEQYF. Variable domain in full (rest from reference TRBV18 and TRBJ2-7): NAGVMQNPRHLVRRRGQEARLRCSPMKGHSHVYWYRQLPEEGLKFMVYLQKENIIDESGMPKERFSAEFPKEGPSILRIQQVVRGDSAAYFCASSVSGTGSPYEQYFGPGTRLTVT.

This sequence joins TRBV28 and TRBJ2-3; 8 bases are shared with TRBD2. V lost 5 bases and J lost 4; bases outside the gene matches: 8. CDR1 MDHEN and CDR2 SYDVKM come from the germline V gene. This CDR3 comprises 15 residues. DNA of the CDR3: TGTGCCAGCAGTCCAGCGGGAGTTGGTGCAGATACGCAGTATTTT. Residues: CASSPAGVGADTQYF.

The chain employs TRBV4-3 and TRBJ2-7; 7 bases are a match to TRBD1. Germline CDR1 is LGHNA and CDR2 is YSLEER. Losses at the gene ends were 0 bases for V and 0 bases for J; bases not matched to a gene: 2. The CDR3 spans 15 residues. The CDR3 is CASSQDRTGSYEQYF. In DNA form, the CDR3 reads TGCGCCAGCAGCCAAGATCGGACAGGCTCCTACGAGCAGTACTTC.

The V call is TRBV7-2, the J call TRBJ2-5; D may be TRBD1 (6 bases). The V and J ends lost 4 bases and 0 bases respectively, with 12 bases between them. The CDR3 loop spans 15 amino acids. CDR1 SGHTA and CDR2 FQGNSA come from the germline V gene. The CDR3 nucleotides are TGTGCCAGCAGCTCCTCCACAGGGAACCAAGAGACCCAGTACTTC. Translating gives CASSSSTGNQETQYF.

This chain uses TRBV6-6 with TRBJ1-1, with 7 bases matching TRBD1. The CDR3 is made up of 14 amino acids. Germline V gene lookup returns CDR1 MNHNY and CDR2 SVGAGI (reference sequence). Losses at the gene ends were 7 bases for V and 0 bases for J; bases not matched to a gene: 5. The CDR3 sequence: CASNRQGLNTEAFF. The CDR3 DNA is TGTGCCAGCAACCGACAGGGTCTGAACACTGAAGCTTTCTTT.

This chain joins TRBV19 and TRBJ2-2, with 9 positions matching TRBD1. This CDR3 is 15 amino acids long. Germline V gene sequence: CDR1 LNHDA, CDR2 SQIVND (reference sequence). V shed 5 bases, J shed 4 bases, and the junction held 5 bases outside the gene matches. In DNA form, the CDR3 reads TGTGCCAGTAGTGCCCGGGACAGGGTCACCGGGGAGCTGTTTTTT. It codes for CASSARDRVTGELFF.